Below, 18 T cell receptor beta chains from the same sample are listed, as sequenced in a study of T cells in Graves' hyperthyroidism and ophthalmopathy. Researchers amplified the TCR beta CDR3 regions from RNA transcripts. The HTBI primer set was used in a first-round RT-PCR of the TCR CDR3. MiXCR, run by TCRdb on the multiplex PCR reads, gives a single entry per CDR3 protein. This sample has hundreds of thousands of distinct CDR3 sequences; roughly 37% occur once, and the top ten carry 7.5% to 9.5%. Sequencing used blood. All receptors come from a man younger than 30 with Graves' hyperthyroidism.

The genes are TRBV7-2 and TRBJ1-2, with TRBD1 identical over 7 bases. From germline, CDR1 is SGHTA and CDR2 FQGNSA. The CDR3 runs to 15 residues. V lost 5 bases to trimming and J lost 3 bases; unmatched junction nucleotides: 9. The CDR3 DNA sequence: TGTGCCAGCAGCCAAGTGACAGGGTCATACTATGGCTACACCTTC. Protein product: CASSQVTGSYYGYTF.

The chain uses TRBV9 and TRBJ1-3; no clear D. The CDR3 spans 14 residues. The germline V and J ends were trimmed by 0 bases and 0 bases, with 4 bases remaining between them. Germline loops: CDR1 SGDLS, CDR2 YYNGEE. CDR3 residues: CASSVAASGNTIYF. CDR3 DNA sequence: TGTGCCAGCAGCGTAGCTGCCTCTGGAAACACCATATATTTT.

V usage is TRBV29-1 and J usage is TRBJ1-1; D perhaps matches TRBD1 (6 bases). CDR3 length: 17 residues. Looked up from germline, CDR1 is SQVTM and CDR2 is ANQGSEA. The V gene lost 0 bases and the J gene lost 4 bases, with 21 bases spanning the gap. For the CDR3, the DNA is TGCAGCGTTGAAGAGGTTGGGGACTGGGGAGGGGGCACTGAAGCTTTCTTT. It codes for CSVEEVGDWGGGTEAFF.

This clonotype was counted only a few times. The rearrangement uses TRBV9 and TRBJ2-7; D gene ambiguous. Germline V gene data show CDR1 as SGDLS and CDR2 as YYNGEE. The CDR3 has 14 amino acids. V was cut by 0 bases and J by 0 bases, with 7 bases left in between. The CDR3 DNA reads TGTGCCAGCAGCGTAGTGGGAAACTCCTACGAGCAGTACTTC. This codes for CASSVVGNSYEQYF.

This clonotype was seen more than once but under ten times. The junction shows a germline mismatch at one end, possibly a read error. The CDR3 region is CASSLTGEEAQYF. CDR3 DNA sequence: TGTGCCAGCAGCTTAACAGGGGAAGAGGCCCAGTACTTC. V is TRBV7-3 and J is TRBJ2-5; perhaps TRBD1 as D (5 bases). Germline-derived CDR1 and CDR2 are SGHTA and FQGTGA. There are 13 residues in the CDR3.

The J gene is TRBJ2-5, the V gene TRBV29-1; D not resolved. The CDR3 loop spans 11 amino acids. Germline V gives CDR1 SQVTM, CDR2 ANQGSEA. V was pared by 5 bases and J by 5 bases, with 9 bases between. CDR3 DNA: TGCAGCGTTAACTTGGAGGAGACCCAGTACTTC. Encoded protein: CSVNLEETQYF.

This chain uses TRBV20-1 with TRBJ2-7, with 8 bases aligning to TRBD2. From germline, CDR1 is DFQATT and CDR2 SNEGSKA (reference sequence). V was clipped by 6 bases and J by 4 bases; unmatched bases: 8. The CDR3 sequence is 13 residues long. The CDR3, as DNA: TGCAGTGCAACGGGACTAGAGGCTTACGAGCAGTACTTC. Its translation is CSATGLEAYEQYF.

This clonotype was recorded at least ten times. The chain couples TRBV20-1 to TRBJ1-5; TRBD1 matches at 9 bases. The CDR3 has 15 amino acids. J was trimmed by 4 bases and V by 4 bases; bases with no gene match: 8. Germline lookup yields CDR1 DFQATT and CDR2 SNEGSKA (reference sequence). The chain's CDR3 is CSATPDRGGNQPQHF. The CDR3 region has the DNA TGCAGTGCTACCCCGGACAGGGGTGGGAATCAGCCCCAGCATTTT.

This clonotype came up many times. The gene calls are TRBV7-9 and TRBJ1-1; 7 bases align to TRBD1. J lost 0 bases, V lost 1 base, and 2 bases had no gene match. The CDR3 covers 15 residues. Germline loops: CDR1 SEHNR, CDR2 FQNEAQ (reference sequence). The CDR3 region is CASSLEQGMNTEAFF. The CDR3 region has the DNA TGTGCCAGCAGCTTAGAACAGGGGATGAACACTGAAGCTTTCTTT. Full variable domain (outside the CDR3, taken from reference TRBV7-9 and TRBJ1-1): DTGVSQNPRHKITKRGQNVTFRCDPISEHNRLYWYRQTLGQGPEFLTYFQNEAQLEKSRLLSDRFSAERPKGSFSTLEIQRTEQGDSAMYLCASSLEQGMNTEAFFGQGTRLTVV.

This clonotype was seen many times. The chain couples TRBV9 to TRBJ1-2, with TRBD1 identical over 7 bases. Germline trimming cut 5 bases from V and 6 bases from J; bases unmatched to any gene: 1. Germline lookup yields CDR1 SGDLS and CDR2 YYNGEE. The CDR3 spans 11 residues. The chain's CDR3 is CASRDRDGYTF. The CDR3 region has the DNA TGTGCCAGCAGAGACAGGGATGGCTACACCTTC. The whole variable domain, remainder taken from reference TRBV9 and TRBJ1-2, is DSGVTQTPKHLITATGQRVTLRCSPRSGDLSVYWYQQSLDQGLQFLIQYYNGEERAKGNILERFSAQQFPDLHSELNLSSLELGDSALYFCASRDRDGYTFGSGTRLTVV.

This clonotype was recorded a few times. CDR3 amino acids: CASSLTGIQETQYF. In DNA form, the CDR3 reads TGCGCCAGCAGCTTGACAGGGATCCAAGAGACCCAGTACTTC. The chain is built from TRBV5-1 and TRBJ2-5, with D perhaps matching TRBD1 (6 bases). V dropped 1 base and J dropped 1 base, with 8 bases sitting between them. CDR3 length equals 14 residues. The V gene's germline CDR1 is SGHRS and CDR2 YFSETQ. Complete variable domain (other parts from reference TRBV5-1 and TRBJ2-5): KAGVTQTPRYLIKTRGQQVTLSCSPISGHRSVSWYQQTPGQGLQFLFEYFSETQRNKGNFPGRFSGRQFSNSRSEMNVSTLELGDSALYLCASSLTGIQETQYFGPGTRLLVL.

Concerning this clonotype itself: This is likely a read error, given that the CDR3 carries no conserved phenylalanine or tryptophan at its end. The rearrangement joins TRBV4-1 to TRBJ1-1; no definite D call. Germline V lookup: CDR1 MGHRA, CDR2 YSYEKL. CDR3 length equals 14 residues. V was cut by 2 bases and J by 1 base, with 8 bases left in between. The DNA of the CDR3 is TGCGCCAGCAGCCAATTCGACACGAACACTGAAGCTTTCCTT. Protein product: CASSQFDTNTEAFL.

The sample holds many counts of this clonotype. The DNA for the CDR3 is TGTGCCAGCAGCAGCAGACAGGGGGCTGGGGAGACCCAGTACTTC. Its translation is CASSSRQGAGETQYF. V gene TRBV6-5 combines with J gene TRBJ2-5, with 10 bases matching TRBD1. The junction had 9 bases not matched to a gene; V was cut back by 6 bases and J by 5 bases. The CDR3 sequence is 15 residues long. Germline V CDR1 and CDR2: MNHEY, SVGAGI.

This sequence joins TRBV6-5 and TRBJ1-2; D may be TRBD1 (5 bases). Germline assignment: CDR1 MNHEY and CDR2 SVGAGI. Trimming removed 7 bases at V and 8 bases at J, with 11 bases between. This CDR3 has 11 residues. This CDR3 is CASTSKGGYTF. CDR3 DNA: TGTGCCAGCACCTCAAAGGGGGGCTACACCTTC.

The rearrangement uses TRBV19 and TRBJ1-5; 7 positions match TRBD1. Germline V gene lookup returns CDR1 LNHDA and CDR2 SQIVND (reference sequence). V lost 7 bases to trimming and J lost 1 base; unmatched junction nucleotides: 10. There are 16 residues in the CDR3. CDR3: CASKSGTELSNQPQHF. The CDR3 nucleotides read TGTGCCAGTAAGTCGGGGACAGAACTAAGCAATCAGCCCCAGCATTTT.

The CDR3 is CASSGINYEQYF. CDR3 coding DNA: TGTGCCAGCAGTGGGATTAACTACGAGCAGTACTTC. This chain links TRBV2 with TRBJ2-7, with D hard to call. The CDR3 contains 12 residues. Germline CDR1 reads SNHLY; CDR2 reads FYNNEI. V lost 4 bases and J lost 3, with 7 bases in between.

The V gene is TRBV20-1, the J gene TRBJ1-5; 7 positions match TRBD1. This CDR3 spans 13 amino acids. Losses at the gene ends were 3 bases for V and 11 bases for J; bases not matched to a gene: 10. CDR1 is DFQATT, CDR2 SNEGSKA, per germline (reference sequence). The CDR3 DNA is TGCAGTGCTAGGGGACAGCACAGGGAGACCCAGCATTTT. This codes for CSARGQHRETQHF.

The chain uses TRBV2 and TRBJ2-2; possibly TRBD1 for D (7 bases). The V gene's germline CDR1 is SNHLY and CDR2 FYNNEI. Trimming cost V 9 bases and J 5 bases, with 19 bases left between them. The CDR3 spans 15 residues. The CDR3 is CARPSRGAITGELFF. The CDR3 bases are TGTGCCAGACCTAGCAGGGGGGCGATAACCGGGGAGCTGTTTTTT.